The T cell receptor (beta chain) described here comes from a study of T cell changes during pregnancy in multiple sclerosis. Concerning this clone: This specimen includes other DNA sequences encoding the same CDR3.

The CDR3 length is 12 residues. Germline CDR1 reads LNHDA; CDR2 reads SQIVND (reference sequence). V shed 3 bases and J shed 4 bases, with 6 bases lying between them. Measured with immunoSEQ multiplex PCR; TCRdb has only the in-frame clones, and not every one. This table holds about 67,000 clones, 90% to 95% found once. The chain carries TRBV19 and TRBJ1-1, with D uncertain. The source was peripheral blood, collected in the second trimester of pregnancy. The TCR was taken from a female donor with multiple sclerosis, enrolled in a pregnancy study. Here the CDR3 DNA reads TGTGCCAGTAGTATCGCGGGCACTGAAGCTTTCTTT. Encoded protein: CASSIAGTEAFF. Looking up the rest from reference TRBV19 and TRBJ1-1 gives the full variable domain: DGGITQSPKYLFRKEGQNVTLSCEQNLNHDAMYWYRQDPGQGLRLIYYSQIVNDFQKGDIAEGYSVSREKKESFPLTVTSAQKNPTAFYLCASSIAGTEAFFGQGTRLTVV.